The rows below give T cell receptor beta chains drawn from one sample of a study of CD8 T cells in ankylosing spondylitis. One entry per CDR3 protein results from TCRdb running MiXCR on the 5' RACE reads. This sample has under 950,000 distinct CDR3 sequences, with around a fifth found just once. Sequenced: blood, either unsorted or a sorted T cell fraction (not recorded which). The receptors shown here come from a male donor with ankylosing spondylitis. The CDR3 runs from the conserved cysteine through the conserved F or W.

v_gene: TRBV12-3/TRBV12-4
CDR3aa: CASSLGGGTHTEAFF

v_gene: TRBV5-5
CDR3aa: CASSLWVGREQFF

v_gene: TRBV4-3
CDR3aa: CASSERDSSYNEQFF

v_gene: TRBV11-1
CDR3aa: CASSLLWALAGLQETQYF

v_gene: TRBV29-1
CDR3aa: CSVVERGYGDTQYF

v_gene: TRBV5-5
CDR3aa: CASSSYLGKQETQYF

v_gene: TRBV19
CDR3aa: CASRWTNKYQETQYF

v_gene: TRBV6-2/TRBV6-3
CDR3aa: CASSYSMPYRAHYGYTF

v_gene: TRBV18
CDR3aa: CASSPNRDRALSGANVLTF

v_gene: TRBV3-1
CDR3aa: CASSQDCGQPQHF

v_gene: TRBV19
CDR3aa: CASSLTSGRSYNEQFF

v_gene: TRBV7-9
CDR3aa: CAGSLQGAYNEQFF

v_gene: TRBV20-1
CDR3aa: CSVSRGRTDTQYF

v_gene: TRBV7-2
CDR3aa: CASSLRHGRVEQFF

v_gene: TRBV9
CDR3aa: CASSSSDLNTEAFF

v_gene: TRBV30
CDR3aa: CAWSLGGGNEQFF

v_gene: TRBV12-3/TRBV12-4
CDR3aa: CASSLGVLQSNQPQHF

v_gene: TRBV30
CDR3aa: CAWSPPGANEQFF

v_gene: TRBV29-1
CDR3aa: CSGARGGGTEAFF

v_gene: TRBV10-3
CDR3aa: CAISESGDQPQHF

v_gene: TRBV5-5
CDR3aa: CASSSNPRDGGGELFF

v_gene: TRBV15
CDR3aa: CATSRDRTSGRSEQFF

v_gene: TRBV12-3/TRBV12-4
CDR3aa: CASSFIAHEQYF

v_gene: TRBV4-2
CDR3aa: CASSQGTGRKKDTGELFF

v_gene: TRBV24-1
CDR3aa: CATSDAGTSAQDTQYF

v_gene: TRBV20-1
CDR3aa: CSATPGGGVTYNEQFF

v_gene: TRBV29-1
CDR3aa: CSVEVGQGYTEAFF

v_gene: TRBV12-3/TRBV12-4
CDR3aa: CASSSGQSGGEKLFF

v_gene: TRBV28
CDR3aa: CASTQWTGASYEQYF

v_gene: TRBV7-6
CDR3aa: CASSLAGTGTTYEQYF

v_gene: TRBV7-9
CDR3aa: CASSFPAGNTEAFF

v_gene: TRBV11-1
CDR3aa: CASSLLPGGRTYEQYF

v_gene: TRBV9
CDR3aa: CASSVALGLAGDSYNEQFF

v_gene: TRBV9
CDR3aa: CASSDNELRQFF

v_gene: TRBV20-1
CDR3aa: CSGRLAGNNEQFF

v_gene: TRBV4-1
CDR3aa: CASSQDGTGISYNEQFF

v_gene: TRBV10-3
CDR3aa: CAISESGQGRMMNTEAFF

v_gene: TRBV12-3/TRBV12-4
CDR3aa: CASTTNRVQETQYF

v_gene: TRBV13
CDR3aa: CASSREELTEQFF

v_gene: TRBV4-1
CDR3aa: CASSQVQGGNQPQHF

v_gene: TRBV20-1
CDR3aa: CSAKRDGTDTQYF

v_gene: TRBV27
CDR3aa: CASWTPSGWNEQYF

v_gene: TRBV12-3/TRBV12-4
CDR3aa: CASSSGGWTEAFF